One sample yielded the 15 T cell receptor beta chains listed below, sequenced in a study of Graves' ophthalmopathy and Graves' hyperthyroidism. Amplification targeted the TCR beta CDR3 regions, with RNA transcripts as the source material. The first-round RT-PCR employed HTBI primers together with the Qiagen OneStep RT-PCR kit. A multiplex PCR was then performed as the second round. TCRdb analysed the multiplex PCR reads with MiXCR anew, one entry per CDR3 protein. The sample lists around 670,000 distinct CDR3 sequences; around 40% were seen once. The specimen was peripheral blood. These receptors came from an adult man with Graves' ophthalmopathy.

The chain employs TRBV25-1 and TRBJ2-7; no firm D call. With 5 bases removed from V and 3 bases from J, the gap between germline ends came to 8 bases. The CDR3 loop spans 12 amino acids. Germline-derived CDR1 and CDR2 are MGHDK and SYGVNS. DNA for the CDR3: TGTGCCAGCAGTATACCATACTACGAGCAGTACTTC. Protein: CASSIPYYEQYF.

This chain uses TRBV5-5 with TRBJ1-3, with no clear D. V lost 2 bases to trimming and J lost 0 bases, with 9 bases between them. Germline V CDR1 and CDR2: SGHKS, YYEKEE (reference sequence). This CDR3 is 15 amino acids long. The CDR3 region is CASSLSRDSGNTIYF. The DNA of the CDR3 is TGTGCCAGCAGCTTATCCCGGGACTCTGGAAACACCATATATTTT.

As concerns this clonotype: A much larger clone differs from this one at a single base, so this may be a read error. The genes are TRBV11-1 and TRBJ1-5, with 7 bases matching TRBD1. V lost 5 bases to trimming and J lost 3 bases; unmatched junction nucleotides: 7. From germline, CDR1 is SGHAT and CDR2 FQDESV (reference sequence). CDR3 length equals 15 residues. The CDR3 DNA reads TGTGCCAGCAGCACTGGACAGGAGGCCAATCAGCCCCAGCATTTT. It translates to CASSTGQEANQPQHF. Using reference TRBV11-1 and TRBJ1-5 for the parts outside the CDR3, the full variable domain is EAEVAQSPRYKITEKSQAVAFWCDPISGHATLYWYRQILGQGPELLVQFQDESVVDDSQLPKDRFSAERLKGVDSTLKIQPAELGDSAMYLCASSTGQEANQPQHFGDGTRLSIL.

The chain couples TRBV11-1 to TRBJ1-2; D may be TRBD1 (6 bases). The CDR3 consists of 12 residues. Trimming left V 5 bases short and J 14 bases short, with 18 bases between. Germline CDR1 SGHAT, CDR2 FQDESV (reference sequence). The CDR3 nucleotides are TGTGCCAGCAGCCTTCGGGGGGGCTTTGAGACCTTC. Encoded protein: CASSLRGGFETF.

This clonotype was recorded at least ten times. The gene calls are TRBV12-3 or TRBV12-4 and TRBJ2-2; tentatively, D is TRBD2 (5 bases). V was pared by 7 bases and J by 2 bases, with 14 bases between. CDR3 length: 15 amino acids. Written as DNA, the CDR3 is TGTGCCAGCAACCTACCGGGAATAAACACCGGGGAGCTGTTTTTT. Translated: CASNLPGINTGELFF.

The V call is TRBV19, the J call TRBJ1-6; D is uncertain. The germline gives CDR1 LNHDA, CDR2 SQIVND (reference sequence). Trimming stripped 1 base from V and 4 bases from J, with 5 bases between. This CDR3 comprises 14 residues. The CDR3 nucleotides are TGTGCCAGTAGTATAGCGGATTATAATTCACCCCTCCACTTT. It specifies CASSIADYNSPLHF.

This clonotype was counted many times. The chain has TRBV7-9 and TRBJ1-1, with D perhaps matching TRBD1 (5 bases). Per germline, CDR1 SEHNR and CDR2 FQNEAQ (reference sequence). The CDR3 consists of 13 residues. The V end lost 4 bases, the J end lost 5 bases, and 11 bases lay between the germline ends. The CDR3 sequence is CASSSQGGTEAFF. Written as DNA, the CDR3 is TGTGCCAGCAGCTCCCAGGGTGGTACTGAAGCTTTCTTT.

The chain employs TRBV7-9 and TRBJ2-2; maybe TRBD2 (6 bases). V was clipped by 8 bases and J by 7 bases, with 14 bases between them. This CDR3 region has 13 residues. Per the germline V gene, CDR1 is SEHNR and CDR2 is FQNEAQ (reference sequence). The CDR3 DNA follows: TGTGCCAGCCACTTTCGGGGGAGCGGGGAGCTGTTTTTT. Residues: CASHFRGSGELFF.

This clonotype was counted ten times or more. The rearrangement uses TRBV10-3 and TRBJ2-5; D is ambiguous. V lost 4 bases to trimming and J lost 1 base, with 7 bases between them. This CDR3 has 13 residues. CDR1 is ENHRY, CDR2 SYGVKD, per germline. CDR3 region: CAISGTAQETQYF. As DNA, the CDR3 is TGTGCCATCAGTGGGACGGCCCAAGAGACCCAGTACTTC.

In this sample, this clonotype turned up a few times. The J gene is TRBJ1-1, the V gene TRBV7-9, with D possibly matching TRBD1 (5 bases). The CDR3 sequence is 14 residues long. Per germline, CDR1 SEHNR and CDR2 FQNEAQ (reference sequence). The V end lost 4 bases, the J end lost 3 bases, and 12 bases lay between the germline ends. CDR3 region: CASSSGPVDTEAFF. The CDR3 DNA sequence: TGTGCCAGCAGCTCAGGGCCGGTGGACACTGAAGCTTTCTTT.

About this clonotype itself: At one of its ends the junction is not consistent with the germline gene, which may arise from a read error. V gene TRBV25-1 combines with J gene TRBJ1-5; D unclear. Germline loops: CDR1 MGHDK, CDR2 SYGVNS. The CDR3 sequence is 17 residues long. The CDR3 is CASSIPGLMGSHQPQHF. Written as DNA, the CDR3 is TGTGCCAGTAGTATTCCCGGGTTAATGGGTAGCCATCAGCCCCAGCATTTT. Together with reference TRBV25-1 and TRBJ1-5, the CDR3 gives the full variable domain: EADIYQTPRYLVIGTGKKITLECSQTMGHDKMYWYQQDPGMELHLIHYSYGVNSTEKGDLSSESTVSRIRTEHFPLTLESARPSHTSQYLCASSIPGLMGSHQPQHFGDGTRLSIL.

The J gene is TRBJ2-7, the V gene TRBV10-3, with 8 bases fitting TRBD1. From germline, CDR1 is ENHRY and CDR2 SYGVKD. This CDR3 has 13 residues. Trimming at V came to 10 bases and at J to 3 bases, leaving 8 bases not matched to a gene. CDR3 amino acids: CASDGQGSYEQYF. The DNA of the CDR3 is TGTGCCAGCGATGGACAGGGAAGCTACGAGCAGTACTTC.

The rearrangement joins TRBV25-1 to TRBJ1-2; D is unclear. The V gene's germline CDR1 is MGHDK and CDR2 SYGVNS. This CDR3 has 16 residues. Trimming stripped 5 bases from V and 7 bases from J, with 23 bases between. CDR3 residues: CASSPQLHRLIGGYTF. The CDR3 DNA reads as TGTGCCAGCAGTCCCCAACTACACAGACTAATTGGTGGCTACACCTTC.

As to this clonotype: A read error may produce the germline difference seen at one junction end. The chain employs TRBV24-1 and TRBJ2-2, with 7 bases fitting TRBD1. Germline CDR1 KGHDR, CDR2 SFDVKD. This CDR3 comprises 16 residues. The CDR3 DNA sequence: TGTGCCACCAGTGAACCGACAGGGAGCAACACCGGGGAGCCGTTTTTT. Translated: CATSEPTGSNTGEPFF.

With regard to this clonotype: A read error may account for a junction end that differs from germline. The V gene is TRBV4-1, the J gene TRBJ2-7, with D perhaps matching TRBD1 (5 bases). The CDR3 runs to 18 residues. CDR1 is MGHRA and CDR2 is YSYEKL in the germline V gene. The CDR3 sequence: CASNQDGLQVSPSYEQYF. As DNA, the CDR3 is TGCGCCAGCAACCAAGATGGCTTACAGGTTTCTCCCTCCTACGAGCAGTACTTC.